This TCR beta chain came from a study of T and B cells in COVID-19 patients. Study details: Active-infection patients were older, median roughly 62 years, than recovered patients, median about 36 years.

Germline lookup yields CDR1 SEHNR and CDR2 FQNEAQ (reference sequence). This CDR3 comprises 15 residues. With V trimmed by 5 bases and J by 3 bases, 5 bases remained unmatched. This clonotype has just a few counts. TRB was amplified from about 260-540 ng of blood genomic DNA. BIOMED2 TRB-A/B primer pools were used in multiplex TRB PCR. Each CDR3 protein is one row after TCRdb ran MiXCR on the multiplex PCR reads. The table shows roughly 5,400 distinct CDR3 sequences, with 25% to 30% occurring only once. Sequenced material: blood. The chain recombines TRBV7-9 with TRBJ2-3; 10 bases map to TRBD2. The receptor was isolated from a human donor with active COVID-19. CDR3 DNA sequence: TGTGCCAGCAGCCCCGGACTAGCGGAAACAGATACGCAGTATTTT. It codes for CASSPGLAETDTQYF.